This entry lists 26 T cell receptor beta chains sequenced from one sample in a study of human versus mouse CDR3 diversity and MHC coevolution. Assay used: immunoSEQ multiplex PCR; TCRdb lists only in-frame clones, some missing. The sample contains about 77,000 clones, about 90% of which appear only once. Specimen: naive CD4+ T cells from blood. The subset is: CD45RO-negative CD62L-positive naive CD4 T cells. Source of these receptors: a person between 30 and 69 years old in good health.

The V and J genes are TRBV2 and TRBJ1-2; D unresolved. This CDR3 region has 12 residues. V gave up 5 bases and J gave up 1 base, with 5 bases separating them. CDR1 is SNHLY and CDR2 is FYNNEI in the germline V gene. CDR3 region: CASSRFNYGYTF. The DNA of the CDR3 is TGTGCCAGCAGTCGGTTTAACTATGGCTACACCTTC.

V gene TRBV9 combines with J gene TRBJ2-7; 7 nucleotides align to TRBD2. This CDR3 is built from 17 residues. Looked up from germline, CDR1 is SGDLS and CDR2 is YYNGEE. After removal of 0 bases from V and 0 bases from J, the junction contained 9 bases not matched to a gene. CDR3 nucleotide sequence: TGTGCCAGCAGCGTAGGCATGGTTGGGGGGGGCTCCTACGAGCAGTACTTC. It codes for CASSVGMVGGGSYEQYF.

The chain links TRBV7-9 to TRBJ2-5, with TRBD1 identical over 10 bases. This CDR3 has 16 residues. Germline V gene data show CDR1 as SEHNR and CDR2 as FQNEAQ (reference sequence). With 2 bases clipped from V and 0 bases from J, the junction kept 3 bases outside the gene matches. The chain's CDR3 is CASSLRGQGYQETQYF. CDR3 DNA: TGTGCCAGCAGCTTAAGGGGACAGGGGTACCAAGAGACCCAGTACTTC.

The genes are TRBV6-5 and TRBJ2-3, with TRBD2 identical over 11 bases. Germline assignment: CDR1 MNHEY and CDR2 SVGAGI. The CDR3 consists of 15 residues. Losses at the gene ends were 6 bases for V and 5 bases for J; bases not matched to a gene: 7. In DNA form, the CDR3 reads TGTGCCAGCAGGATGGGGACTAGCGGTGTAGATACGCAGTATTTT. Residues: CASRMGTSGVDTQYF.

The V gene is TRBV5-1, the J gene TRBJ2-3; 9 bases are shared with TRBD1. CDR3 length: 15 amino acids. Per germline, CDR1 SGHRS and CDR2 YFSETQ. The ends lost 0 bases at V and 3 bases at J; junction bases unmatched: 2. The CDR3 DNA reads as TGCGCCAGCAGCTTGGTCGGACAGGGGACAGATACGCAGTATTTT. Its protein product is CASSLVGQGTDTQYF. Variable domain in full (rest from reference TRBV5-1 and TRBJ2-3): KAGVTQTPRYLIKTRGQQVTLSCSPISGHRSVSWYQQTPGQGLQFLFEYFSETQRNKGNFPGRFSGRQFSNSRSEMNVSTLELGDSALYLCASSLVGQGTDTQYFGPGTRLTVL.

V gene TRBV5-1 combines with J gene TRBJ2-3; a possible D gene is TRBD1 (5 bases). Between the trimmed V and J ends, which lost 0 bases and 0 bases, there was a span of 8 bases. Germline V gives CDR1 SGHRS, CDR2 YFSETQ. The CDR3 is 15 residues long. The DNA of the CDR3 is TGCGCCAGCAGCTTGGGGACACCTAGCACAGATACGCAGTATTTT. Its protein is CASSLGTPSTDTQYF. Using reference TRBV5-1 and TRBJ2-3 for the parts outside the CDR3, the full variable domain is KAGVTQTPRYLIKTRGQQVTLSCSPISGHRSVSWYQQTPGQGLQFLFEYFSETQRNKGNFPGRFSGRQFSNSRSEMNVSTLELGDSALYLCASSLGTPSTDTQYFGPGTRLTVL.

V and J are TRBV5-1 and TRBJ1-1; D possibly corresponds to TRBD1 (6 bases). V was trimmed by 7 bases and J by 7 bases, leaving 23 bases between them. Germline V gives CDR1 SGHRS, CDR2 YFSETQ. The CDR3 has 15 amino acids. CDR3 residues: CASQQNLDRPHEAFF. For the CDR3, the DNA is TGCGCCAGCCAGCAGAACCTAGACAGGCCCCATGAAGCTTTCTTT.

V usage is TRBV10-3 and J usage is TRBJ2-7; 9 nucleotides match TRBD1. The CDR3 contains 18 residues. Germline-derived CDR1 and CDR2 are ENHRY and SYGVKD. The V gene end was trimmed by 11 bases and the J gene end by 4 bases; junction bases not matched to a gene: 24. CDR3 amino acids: CAVSMGFSGTGKIYEQYF. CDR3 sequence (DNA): TGTGCCGTCTCGATGGGGTTTTCAGGGACAGGGAAGATATACGAGCAGTACTTC.

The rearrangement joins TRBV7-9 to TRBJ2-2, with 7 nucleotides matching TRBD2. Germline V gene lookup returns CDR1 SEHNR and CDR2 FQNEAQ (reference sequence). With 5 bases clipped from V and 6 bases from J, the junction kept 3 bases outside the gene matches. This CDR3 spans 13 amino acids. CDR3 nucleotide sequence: TGTGCCAGCAGCCTCGGGGGGTCCGGGGAGCTGTTTTTT. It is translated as CASSLGGSGELFF.

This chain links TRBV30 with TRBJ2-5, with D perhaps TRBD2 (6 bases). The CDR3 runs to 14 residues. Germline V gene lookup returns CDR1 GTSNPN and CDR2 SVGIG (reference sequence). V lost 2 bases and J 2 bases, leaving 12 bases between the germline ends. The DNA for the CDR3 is TGTGCCTGGAGTTCGGGACTGGGGCAAGAGACCCAGTACTTC. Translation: CAWSSGLGQETQYF.

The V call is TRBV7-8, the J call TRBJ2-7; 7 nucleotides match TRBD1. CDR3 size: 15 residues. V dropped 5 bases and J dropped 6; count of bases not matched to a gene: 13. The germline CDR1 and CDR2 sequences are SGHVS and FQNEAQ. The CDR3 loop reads CASSPLTGIPSEQYF. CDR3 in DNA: TGTGCCAGCAGCCCCCTGACAGGGATCCCATCCGAGCAGTACTTC.

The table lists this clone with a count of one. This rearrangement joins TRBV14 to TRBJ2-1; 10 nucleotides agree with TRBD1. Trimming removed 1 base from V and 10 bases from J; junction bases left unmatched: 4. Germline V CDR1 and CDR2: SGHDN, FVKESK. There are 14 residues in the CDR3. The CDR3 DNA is TGTGCCAGCAGCCAAGTGGACAGGGGGGGCGAGCAGTTCTTC. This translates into CASSQVDRGGEQFF.

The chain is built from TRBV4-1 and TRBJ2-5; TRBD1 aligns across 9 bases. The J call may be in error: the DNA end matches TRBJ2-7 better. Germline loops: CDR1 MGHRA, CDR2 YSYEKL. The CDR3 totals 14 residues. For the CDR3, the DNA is TGCGCCAGCAGCCTAACAGGGGGCGACTACGAGCAGTACTTC. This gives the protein CASSLTGGDYEQYF.

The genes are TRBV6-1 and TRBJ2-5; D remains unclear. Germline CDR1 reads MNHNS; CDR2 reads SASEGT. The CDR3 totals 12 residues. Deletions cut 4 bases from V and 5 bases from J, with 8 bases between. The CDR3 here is CASSVVSETQYF. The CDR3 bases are TGTGCCAGCAGTGTAGTTTCGGAGACCCAGTACTTC.

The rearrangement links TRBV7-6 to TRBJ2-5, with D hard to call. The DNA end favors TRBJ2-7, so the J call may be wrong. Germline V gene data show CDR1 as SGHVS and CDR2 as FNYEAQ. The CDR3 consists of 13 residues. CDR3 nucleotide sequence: TGTGCCAGCAGCTCGTACGCCTCCTACGAGCAGTACTTC. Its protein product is CASSSYASYEQYF.

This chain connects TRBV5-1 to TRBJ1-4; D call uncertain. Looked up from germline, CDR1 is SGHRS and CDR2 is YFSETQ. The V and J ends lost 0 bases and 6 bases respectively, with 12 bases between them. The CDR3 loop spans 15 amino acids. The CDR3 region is CASSLGGVTHEKLFF. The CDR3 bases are TGCGCCAGCAGCTTGGGCGGGGTGACCCATGAAAAACTGTTTTTT.

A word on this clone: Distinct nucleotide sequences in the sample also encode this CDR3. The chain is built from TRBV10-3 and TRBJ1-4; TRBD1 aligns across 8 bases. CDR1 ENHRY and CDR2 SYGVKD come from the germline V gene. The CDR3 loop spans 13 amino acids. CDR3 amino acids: CATLDRADEKLFF. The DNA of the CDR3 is TGTGCTACTTTGGACAGGGCGGATGAAAAACTGTTTTTT.

The CDR3 sequence: CASSESPLAGNTDTQYF. CDR3 coding DNA: TGTGCCAGCAGTGAGTCCCCTCTAGCGGGGAACACAGATACGCAGTATTTT. The chain has TRBV28 and TRBJ2-3; 9 bases are a match to TRBD2. The trim removed 5 bases at V and 2 bases at J, leaving 11 bases unmatched. The CDR3 extends over 17 amino acids. Germline-derived CDR1 and CDR2 are MDHEN and SYDVKM.

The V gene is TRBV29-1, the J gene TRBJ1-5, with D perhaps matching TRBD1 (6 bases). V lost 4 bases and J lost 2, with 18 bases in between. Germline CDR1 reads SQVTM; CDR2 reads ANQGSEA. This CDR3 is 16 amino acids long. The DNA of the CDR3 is TGCAGCGTTGTTATAGTCGCACAGGGTGGCAATCAGCCCCAGCATTTT. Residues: CSVVIVAQGGNQPQHF.

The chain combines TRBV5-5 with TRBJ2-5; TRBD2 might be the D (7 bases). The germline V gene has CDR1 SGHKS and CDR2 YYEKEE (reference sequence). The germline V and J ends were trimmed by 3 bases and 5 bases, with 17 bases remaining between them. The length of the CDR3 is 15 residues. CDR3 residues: CASSSPRGARETQYF. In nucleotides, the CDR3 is TGTGCCAGCAGCTCTCCCCGGGGGGCGCGGGAGACCCAGTACTTC. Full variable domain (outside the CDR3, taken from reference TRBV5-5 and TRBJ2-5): DAGVTQSPTHLIKTRGQQVTLRCSPISGHKSVSWYQQVLGQGPQFIFQYYEKEERGRGNFPDRFSARQFPNYSSELNVNALLLGDSALYLCASSSPRGARETQYFGPGTRLLVL.

As DNA, the CDR3 is TGTGCCAGCTCACCTAAGGGGACAGGGAGGTCAGAGACCCAGTACTTC. Protein: CASSPKGTGRSETQYF. This sequence joins TRBV18 and TRBJ2-5; 9 nucleotides agree with TRBD1. The junction had 9 bases not matched to a gene; V was cut back by 3 bases and J by 4 bases. Looked up from germline, CDR1 is KGHSH and CDR2 is LQKENI. There are 16 residues in the CDR3.

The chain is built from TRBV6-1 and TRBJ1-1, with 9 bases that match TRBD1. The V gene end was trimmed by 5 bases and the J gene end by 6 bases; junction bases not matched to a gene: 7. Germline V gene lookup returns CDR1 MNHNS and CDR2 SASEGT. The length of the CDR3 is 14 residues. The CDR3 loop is CASSSTGGASEAFF. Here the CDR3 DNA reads TGTGCCAGCAGTAGCACAGGGGGCGCGTCTGAAGCTTTCTTT.

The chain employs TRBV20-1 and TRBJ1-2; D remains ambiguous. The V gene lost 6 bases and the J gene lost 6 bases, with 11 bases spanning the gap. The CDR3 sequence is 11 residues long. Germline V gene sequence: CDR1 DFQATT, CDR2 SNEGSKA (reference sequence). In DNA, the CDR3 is TGCAGTGCACCGGGAGTCCATGGCTACACCTTC. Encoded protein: CSAPGVHGYTF.

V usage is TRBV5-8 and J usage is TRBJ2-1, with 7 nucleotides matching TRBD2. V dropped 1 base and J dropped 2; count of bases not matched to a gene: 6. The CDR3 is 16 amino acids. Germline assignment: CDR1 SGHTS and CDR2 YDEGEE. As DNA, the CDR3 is TGTGCCAGCAGCTTGTCCCGGGAGGCCCCCTACAATGAGCAGTTCTTC. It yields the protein CASSLSREAPYNEQFF.

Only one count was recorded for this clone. This CDR3 is CASTSPPGQGGNTEAFF. The CDR3, as DNA: TGTGCCAGCACCTCCCCGCCGGGACAGGGAGGGAACACTGAAGCTTTCTTT. This chain uses TRBV28 with TRBJ1-1; 9 nucleotides agree with TRBD1. V lost 7 bases and J lost 1; bases outside the gene matches: 13. The CDR3 consists of 17 residues. Germline V lookup: CDR1 MDHEN, CDR2 SYDVKM.

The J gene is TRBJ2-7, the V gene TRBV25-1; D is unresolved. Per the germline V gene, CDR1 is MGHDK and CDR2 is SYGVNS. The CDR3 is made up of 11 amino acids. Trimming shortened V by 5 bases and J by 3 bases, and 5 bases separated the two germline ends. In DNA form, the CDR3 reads TGTGCCAGCAGTATCGGCTACGAGCAGTACTTC. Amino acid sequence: CASSIGYEQYF.